This TCR beta chain was profiled in a study of blood T cell repertoires in COVID-19. Overall study context: T cells, B-cell-depleted T cells, or PBMCs supplied cDNA or gDNA.

Everyone who took part was 18 to 89 years old, and they came from about two dozen US areas. The data were produced by immunoSEQ multiplex PCR, yet TCRdb's version contains in-frame clones alone and is incomplete. The sample carries 250,000 to 350,000 clones, approximately 86% recorded once. V lost 0 bases and J 3 bases, leaving 6 bases between the germline ends. Germline-derived CDR1 and CDR2 are SGDLS and YYNGEE. This CDR3 has 14 amino acids. The specimen was PBMCs or T cells enriched from blood (not recorded which). This chain connects TRBV9 to TRBJ2-2; the D is unclear. This clonotype originated in a woman in her thirties who had recovered from COVID-19. The CDR3 DNA reads TGTGCCAGCAGCGTAGTCCCCTACACCGGGGAGCTGTTTTTT. Amino acid sequence: CASSVVPYTGELFF.